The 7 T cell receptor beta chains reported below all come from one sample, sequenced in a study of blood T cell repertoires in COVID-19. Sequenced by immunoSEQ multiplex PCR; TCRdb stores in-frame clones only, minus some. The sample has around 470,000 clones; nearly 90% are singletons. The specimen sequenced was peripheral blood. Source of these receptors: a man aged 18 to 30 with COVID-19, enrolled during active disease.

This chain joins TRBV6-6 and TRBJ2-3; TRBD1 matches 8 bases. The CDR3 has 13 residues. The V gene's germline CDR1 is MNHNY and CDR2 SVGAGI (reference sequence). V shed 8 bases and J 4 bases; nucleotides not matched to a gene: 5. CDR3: CASSRGPADTQYF. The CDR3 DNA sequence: TGTGCCAGCTCCAGGGGGCCGGCAGATACGCAGTATTTT.

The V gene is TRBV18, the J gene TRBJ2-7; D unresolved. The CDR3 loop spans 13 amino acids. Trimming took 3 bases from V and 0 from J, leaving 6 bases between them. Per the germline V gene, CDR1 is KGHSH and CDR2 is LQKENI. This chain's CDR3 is CASSPLDSYEQYF. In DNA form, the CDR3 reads TGTGCCAGCTCACCGCTAGACTCCTACGAGCAGTACTTC.

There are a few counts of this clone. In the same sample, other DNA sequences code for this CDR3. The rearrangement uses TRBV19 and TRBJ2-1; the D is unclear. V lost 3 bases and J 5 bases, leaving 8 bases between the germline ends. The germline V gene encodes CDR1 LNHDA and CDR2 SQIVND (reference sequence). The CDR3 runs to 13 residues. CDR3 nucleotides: TGTGCCAGTAGTATTGGGCAGAACAATGAGCAGTTCTTC. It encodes CASSIGQNNEQFF.

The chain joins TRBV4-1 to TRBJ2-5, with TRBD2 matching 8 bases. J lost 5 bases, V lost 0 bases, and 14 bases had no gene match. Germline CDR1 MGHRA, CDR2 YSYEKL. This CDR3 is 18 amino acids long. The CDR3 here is CASSQDPPPLTSGETQYF. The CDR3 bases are TGCGCCAGCAGCCAAGACCCCCCTCCCCTAACTAGCGGTGAGACCCAGTACTTC.

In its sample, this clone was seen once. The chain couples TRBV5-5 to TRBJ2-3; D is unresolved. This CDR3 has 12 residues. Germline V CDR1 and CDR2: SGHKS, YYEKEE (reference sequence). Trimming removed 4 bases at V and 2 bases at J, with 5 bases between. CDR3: CASSPTTDTQYF. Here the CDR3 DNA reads TGTGCCAGCAGCCCTACCACAGATACGCAGTATTTT.

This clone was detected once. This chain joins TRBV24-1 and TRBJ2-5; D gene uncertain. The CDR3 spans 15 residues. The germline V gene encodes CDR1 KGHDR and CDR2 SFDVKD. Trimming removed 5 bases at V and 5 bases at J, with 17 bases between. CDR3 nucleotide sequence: TGTGCCACCAGTGTGGGCTCCTCACCGGCGGAGACCCAGTACTTC. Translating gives CATSVGSSPAETQYF.

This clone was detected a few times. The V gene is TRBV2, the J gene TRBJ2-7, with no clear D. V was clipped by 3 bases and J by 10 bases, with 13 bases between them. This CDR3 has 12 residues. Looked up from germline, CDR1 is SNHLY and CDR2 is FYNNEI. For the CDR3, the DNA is TGTGCCAGCAGTGACGCAGGAATAGAACAGTACTTC. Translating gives CASSDAGIEQYF.